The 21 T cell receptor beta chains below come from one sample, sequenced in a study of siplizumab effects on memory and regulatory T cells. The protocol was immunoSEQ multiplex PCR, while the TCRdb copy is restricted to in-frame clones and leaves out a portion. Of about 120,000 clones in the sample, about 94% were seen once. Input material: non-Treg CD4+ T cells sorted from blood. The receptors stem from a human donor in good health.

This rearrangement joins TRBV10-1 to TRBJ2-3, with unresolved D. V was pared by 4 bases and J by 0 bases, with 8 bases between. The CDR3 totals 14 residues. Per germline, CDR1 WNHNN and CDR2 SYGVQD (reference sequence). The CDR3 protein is CASSVGPSTDTQYF. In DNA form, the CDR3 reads TGCGCCAGCAGTGTAGGCCCCAGCACAGATACGCAGTATTTT.

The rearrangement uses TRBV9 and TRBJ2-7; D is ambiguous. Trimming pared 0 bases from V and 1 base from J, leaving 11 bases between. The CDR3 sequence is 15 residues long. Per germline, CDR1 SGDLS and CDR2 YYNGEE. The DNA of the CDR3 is TGTGCCAGCAGCGTAGATGTCAGTTCATCCTACGAGCAGTACTTC. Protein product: CASSVDVSSSYEQYF.

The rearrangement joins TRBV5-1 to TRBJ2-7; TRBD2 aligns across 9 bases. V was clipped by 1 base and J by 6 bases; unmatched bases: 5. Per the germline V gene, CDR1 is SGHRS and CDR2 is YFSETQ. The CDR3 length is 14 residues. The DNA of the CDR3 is TGCGCCAGCAGCTTGAGGCTAGCGGGACGCGAGCAGTACTTC. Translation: CASSLRLAGREQYF. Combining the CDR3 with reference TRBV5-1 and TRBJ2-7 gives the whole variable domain KAGVTQTPRYLIKTRGQQVTLSCSPISGHRSVSWYQQTPGQGLQFLFEYFSETQRNKGNFPGRFSGRQFSNSRSEMNVSTLELGDSALYLCASSLRLAGREQYFGPGTRLTVT.

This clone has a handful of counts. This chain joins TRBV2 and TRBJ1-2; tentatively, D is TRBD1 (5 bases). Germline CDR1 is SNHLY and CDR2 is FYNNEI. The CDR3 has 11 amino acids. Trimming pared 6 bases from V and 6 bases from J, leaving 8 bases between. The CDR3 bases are TGTGCCAGCAGCAGCAGGGATGGCTACACCTTC. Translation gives CASSSRDGYTF.

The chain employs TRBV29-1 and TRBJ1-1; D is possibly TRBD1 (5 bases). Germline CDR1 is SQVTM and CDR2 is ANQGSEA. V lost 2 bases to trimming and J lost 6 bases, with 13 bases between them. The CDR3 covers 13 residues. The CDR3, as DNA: TGCAGCGTTGAAATTATGGGGGGATCTGAAGCTTTCTTT. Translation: CSVEIMGGSEAFF.

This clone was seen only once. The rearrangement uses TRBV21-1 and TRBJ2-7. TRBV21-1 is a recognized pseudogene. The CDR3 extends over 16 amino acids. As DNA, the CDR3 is TGTGCCAGCAGCAAAGCCACACCCCGACCATTCTACGAGCAGTACTTC. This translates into CASSKATPRPFYEQYF.

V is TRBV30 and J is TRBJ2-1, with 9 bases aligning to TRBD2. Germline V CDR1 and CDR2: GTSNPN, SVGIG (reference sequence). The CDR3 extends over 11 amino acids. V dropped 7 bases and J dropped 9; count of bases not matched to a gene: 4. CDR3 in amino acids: CASFSGSEQFF. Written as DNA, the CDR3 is TGTGCCTCCTTTAGCGGGAGTGAGCAGTTCTTC.

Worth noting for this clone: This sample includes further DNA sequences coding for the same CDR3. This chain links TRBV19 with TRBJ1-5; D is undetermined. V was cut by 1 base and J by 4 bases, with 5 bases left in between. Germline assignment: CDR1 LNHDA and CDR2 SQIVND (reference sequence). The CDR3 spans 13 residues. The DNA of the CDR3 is TGTGCCAGTAGTATAGCGGTGAATCAGCCCCAGCATTTT. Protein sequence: CASSIAVNQPQHF.

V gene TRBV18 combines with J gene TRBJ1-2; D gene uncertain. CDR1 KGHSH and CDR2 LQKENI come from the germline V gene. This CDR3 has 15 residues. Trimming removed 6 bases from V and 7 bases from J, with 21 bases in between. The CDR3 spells CASSVDSWGSGGYTF. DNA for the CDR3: TGTGCCAGCTCCGTCGACTCGTGGGGTTCCGGTGGCTACACCTTC. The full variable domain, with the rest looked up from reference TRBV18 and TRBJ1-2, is NAGVMQNPRHLVRRRGQEARLRCSPMKGHSHVYWYRQLPEEGLKFMVYLQKENIIDESGMPKERFSAEFPKEGPSILRIQQVVRGDSAAYFCASSVDSWGSGGYTFGSGTRLTVV.

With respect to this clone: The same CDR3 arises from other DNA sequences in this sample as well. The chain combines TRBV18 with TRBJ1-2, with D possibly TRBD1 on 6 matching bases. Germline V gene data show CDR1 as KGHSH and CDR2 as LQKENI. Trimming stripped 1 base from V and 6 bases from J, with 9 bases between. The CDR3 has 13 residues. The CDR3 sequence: CASSPLPGDGYTF. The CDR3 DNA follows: TGTGCCAGCTCACCACTCCCAGGGGATGGCTACACCTTC.

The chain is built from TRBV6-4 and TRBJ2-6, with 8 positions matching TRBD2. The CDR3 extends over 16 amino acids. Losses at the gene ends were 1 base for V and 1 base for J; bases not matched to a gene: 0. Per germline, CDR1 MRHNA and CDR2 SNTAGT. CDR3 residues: CASSDLAGSGANVLTF. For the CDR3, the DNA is TGTGCCAGCAGTGACTTAGCGGGGTCTGGGGCCAACGTCCTGACTTTC.

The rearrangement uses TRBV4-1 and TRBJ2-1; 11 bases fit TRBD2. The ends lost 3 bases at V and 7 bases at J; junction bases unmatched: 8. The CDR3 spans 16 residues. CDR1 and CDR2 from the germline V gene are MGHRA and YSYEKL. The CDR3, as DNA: TGCGCCAGCAGCCAGCAGGGACTAGCGGCGGAAAATGAGCAGTTCTTC. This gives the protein CASSQQGLAAENEQFF.

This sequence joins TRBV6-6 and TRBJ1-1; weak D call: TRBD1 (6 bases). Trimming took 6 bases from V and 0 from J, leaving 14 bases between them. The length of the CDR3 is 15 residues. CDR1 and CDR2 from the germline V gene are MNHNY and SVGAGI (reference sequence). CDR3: CASSPVDRLNTEAFF. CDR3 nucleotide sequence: TGTGCCAGCAGCCCGGTGGACAGACTGAACACTGAAGCTTTCTTT.

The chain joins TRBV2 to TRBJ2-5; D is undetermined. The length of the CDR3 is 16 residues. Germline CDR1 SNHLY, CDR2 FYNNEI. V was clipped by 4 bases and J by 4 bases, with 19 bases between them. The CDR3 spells CASSGILQAAVETQYF. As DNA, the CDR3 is TGTGCCAGCAGTGGGATCCTCCAGGCAGCCGTAGAGACCCAGTACTTC.

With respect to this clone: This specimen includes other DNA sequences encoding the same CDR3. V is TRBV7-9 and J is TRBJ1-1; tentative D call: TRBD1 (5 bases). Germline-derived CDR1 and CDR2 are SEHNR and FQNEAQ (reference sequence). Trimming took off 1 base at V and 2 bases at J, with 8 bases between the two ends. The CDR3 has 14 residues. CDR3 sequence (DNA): TGTGCCAGCAGCTTAGGGCAGGGAAACACTGAAGCTTTCTTT. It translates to CASSLGQGNTEAFF.

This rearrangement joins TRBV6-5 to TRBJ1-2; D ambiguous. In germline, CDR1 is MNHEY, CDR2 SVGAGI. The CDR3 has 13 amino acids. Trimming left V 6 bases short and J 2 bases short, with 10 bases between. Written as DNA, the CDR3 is TGTGCCAGCAGGGACTCGGGGAACTATGGCTACACCTTC. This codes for CASRDSGNYGYTF.

Written as DNA, the CDR3 is TGTGCCAGCAGCTTGGGGACTGAGAACTATGGCTACACCTTC. It codes for CASSLGTENYGYTF. The chain employs TRBV5-6 and TRBJ1-2, with D unresolved. Looked up from germline, CDR1 is SGHDT and CDR2 is YYEEEE. Trimming removed 0 bases from V and 2 bases from J, with 8 bases in between. The CDR3 is made up of 14 amino acids.

In DNA, the CDR3 is TGTGCCAGCAAGGGACAGCAAAACACTGAAGCTTTCTTT. The encoded protein is CASKGQQNTEAFF. The chain employs TRBV2 and TRBJ1-1, with 7 bases fitting TRBD1. The CDR3 is 13 amino acids. In germline, CDR1 is SNHLY, CDR2 FYNNEI. J lost 2 bases, V lost 7 bases, and 4 bases had no gene match.

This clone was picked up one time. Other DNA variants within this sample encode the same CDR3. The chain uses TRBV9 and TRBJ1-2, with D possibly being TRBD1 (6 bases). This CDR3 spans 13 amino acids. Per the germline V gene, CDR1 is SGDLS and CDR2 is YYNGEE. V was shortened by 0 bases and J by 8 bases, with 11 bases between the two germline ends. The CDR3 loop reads CASSVEQGGGYTF. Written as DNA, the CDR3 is TGTGCCAGCAGCGTAGAACAGGGTGGGGGCTACACCTTC.

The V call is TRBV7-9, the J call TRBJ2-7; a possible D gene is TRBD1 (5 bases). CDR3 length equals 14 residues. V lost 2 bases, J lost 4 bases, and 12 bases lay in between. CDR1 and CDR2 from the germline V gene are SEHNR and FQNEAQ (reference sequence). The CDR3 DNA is TGTGCCAGCAGCTTAAGCAGGGTGCGGTACGAGCAGTACTTC. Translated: CASSLSRVRYEQYF. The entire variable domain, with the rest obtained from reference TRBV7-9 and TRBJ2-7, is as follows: DTGVSQNPRHKITKRGQNVTFRCDPISEHNRLYWYRQTLGQGPEFLTYFQNEAQLEKSRLLSDRFSAERPKGSFSTLEIQRTEQGDSAMYLCASSLSRVRYEQYFGPGTRLTVT.

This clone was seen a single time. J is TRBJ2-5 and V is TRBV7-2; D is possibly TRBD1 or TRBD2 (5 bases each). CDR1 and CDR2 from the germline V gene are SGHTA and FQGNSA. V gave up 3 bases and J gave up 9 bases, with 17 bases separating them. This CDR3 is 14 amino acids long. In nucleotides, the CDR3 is TGTGCCAGCAGCTTGAGCGAGGGGACGAGCGCCCAGTACTTC. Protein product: CASSLSEGTSAQYF.